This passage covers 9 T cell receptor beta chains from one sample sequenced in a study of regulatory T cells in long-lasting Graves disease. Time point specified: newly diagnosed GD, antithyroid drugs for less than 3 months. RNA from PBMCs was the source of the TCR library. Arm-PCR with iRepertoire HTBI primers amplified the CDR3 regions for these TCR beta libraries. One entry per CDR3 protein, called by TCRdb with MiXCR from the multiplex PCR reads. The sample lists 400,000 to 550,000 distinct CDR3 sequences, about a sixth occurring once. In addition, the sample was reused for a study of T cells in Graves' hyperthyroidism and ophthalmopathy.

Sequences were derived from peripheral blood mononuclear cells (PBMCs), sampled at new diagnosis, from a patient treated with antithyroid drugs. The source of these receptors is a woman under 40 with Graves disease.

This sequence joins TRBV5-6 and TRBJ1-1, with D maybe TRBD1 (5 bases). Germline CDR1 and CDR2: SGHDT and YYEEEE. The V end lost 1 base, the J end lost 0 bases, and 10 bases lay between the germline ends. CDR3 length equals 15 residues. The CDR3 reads CASSLFGQLNTEAFF. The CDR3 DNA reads TGTGCCAGCAGCTTGTTCGGACAACTGAACACTGAAGCTTTCTTT. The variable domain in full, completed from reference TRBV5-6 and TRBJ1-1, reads DAGVTQSPTHLIKTRGQQVTLRCSPKSGHDTVSWYQQALGQGPQFIFQYYEEEERQRGNFPDRFSGHQFPNYSSELNVNALLLGDSALYLCASSLFGQLNTEAFFGQGTRLTVV.

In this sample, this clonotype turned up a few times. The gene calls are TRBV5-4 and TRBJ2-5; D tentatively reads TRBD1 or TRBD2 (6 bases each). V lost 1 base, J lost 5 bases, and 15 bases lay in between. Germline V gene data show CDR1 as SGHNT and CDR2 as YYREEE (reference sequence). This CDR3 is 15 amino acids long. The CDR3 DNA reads TGTGCCAGCAGCTTGCCCTTCGGGGGCGAGGAGACCCAGTACTTC. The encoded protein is CASSLPFGGEETQYF.

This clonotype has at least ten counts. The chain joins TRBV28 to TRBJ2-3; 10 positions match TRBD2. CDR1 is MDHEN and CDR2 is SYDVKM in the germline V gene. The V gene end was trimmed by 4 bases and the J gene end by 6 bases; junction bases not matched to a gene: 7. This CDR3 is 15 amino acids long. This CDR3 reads CASSSSGRRLDTQYF. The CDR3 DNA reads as TGTGCCAGCAGTTCTAGCGGGAGAAGACTGGATACGCAGTATTTT.

The CDR3 sequence: CASRRRQDNSPLHF. CDR3 DNA sequence: TGTGCCAGCAGGCGGAGACAGGATAATTCACCCCTCCACTTT. The V gene is TRBV7-9, the J gene TRBJ1-6; tentative D call: TRBD1 (6 bases). Germline-derived CDR1 and CDR2 are SEHNR and FQNEAQ (reference sequence). Trimming took 6 bases from V and 5 from J, leaving 11 bases between them. The CDR3 has 14 amino acids.

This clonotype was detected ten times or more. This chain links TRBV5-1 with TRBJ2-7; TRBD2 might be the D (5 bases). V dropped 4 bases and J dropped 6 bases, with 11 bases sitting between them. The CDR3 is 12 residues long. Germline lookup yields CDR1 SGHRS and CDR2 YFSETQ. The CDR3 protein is CASSRPGGEQYF. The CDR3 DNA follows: TGCGCCAGCAGCCGACCCGGAGGCGAGCAGTACTTC.

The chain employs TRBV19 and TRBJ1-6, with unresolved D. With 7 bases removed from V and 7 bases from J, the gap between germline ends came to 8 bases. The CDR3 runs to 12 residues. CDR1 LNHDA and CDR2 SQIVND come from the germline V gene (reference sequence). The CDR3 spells CASNLGNSPLHF. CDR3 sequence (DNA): TGTGCCAGTAACCTGGGGAATTCACCCCTCCACTTT.

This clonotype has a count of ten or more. Written as DNA, the CDR3 is TGTGCCAGCACCCCCCCCGCGCGGGCGAGCGGGACCCAGTACTTC. This encodes CASTPPARASGTQYF. The J gene is TRBJ2-5, the V gene TRBV28; possibly TRBD2 for D (5 bases). This CDR3 has 15 residues. V was shortened by 7 bases and J by 7 bases, with 22 bases between the two germline ends. The germline gives CDR1 MDHEN, CDR2 SYDVKM.

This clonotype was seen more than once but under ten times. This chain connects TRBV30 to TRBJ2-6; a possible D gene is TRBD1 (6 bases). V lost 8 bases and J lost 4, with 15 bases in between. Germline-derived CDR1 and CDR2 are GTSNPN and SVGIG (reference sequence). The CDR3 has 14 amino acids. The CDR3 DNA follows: TGTGCCGGACAGTTAGGTTCGGGGGCCAACGTCCTGACTTTC. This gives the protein CAGQLGSGANVLTF.

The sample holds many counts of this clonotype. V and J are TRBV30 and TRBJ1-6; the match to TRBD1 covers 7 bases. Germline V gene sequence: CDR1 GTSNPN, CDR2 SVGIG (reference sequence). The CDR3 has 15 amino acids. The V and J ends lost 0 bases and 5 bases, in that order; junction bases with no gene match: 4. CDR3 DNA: TGTGCCTGGAGTGTACGGGACAGAGATAATTCACCCCTCCACTTT. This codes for CAWSVRDRDNSPLHF.